These T cell receptor beta chains were read from a single sample in a study of OX40 agonist ivuxolimab in advanced cancers. The repertoire was sequenced with immunoSEQ multiplex PCR; TCRdb's copy has only in-frame clones and lacks some. The sample has about 61,000 clones, 87% seen once. The sample was CD4+ or CD8+ T cells sorted from blood, taken in a trial of the OX40 agonist ivuxolimab. Receptor source: an adult with an advanced solid tumor such as melanoma, head and neck, liver or kidney cancer. Both conserved end residues are part of each CDR3. The D gene is left open where the match is weak. Not all rows give a size; the values are once, few, many and, for expanded clones, a class.

d_call clone_size v_call cdr3_aa
TRBD1 - TRBV7-2 CAKPTDRGRGTGELFF
- few TRBV29-1 CSVVGGYEQYF
- - TRBV6-1 CASSPGYSNIQYF
- - TRBV5-1 CASSRTGALQETQYF
TRBD1 - TRBV7-2 CASSPGQGGGEKLFF
TRBD1 - TRBV7-3 CASSLTGQGAAYYEQYF
- - TRBV9 CASSPRALSTDTQYF
- once TRBV6-5 CASSFGTSYNSPLHF
TRBD1 - TRBV6-5 CASGRDRAYEQYF
- - TRBV6-5 CASSYDGVVGYTF